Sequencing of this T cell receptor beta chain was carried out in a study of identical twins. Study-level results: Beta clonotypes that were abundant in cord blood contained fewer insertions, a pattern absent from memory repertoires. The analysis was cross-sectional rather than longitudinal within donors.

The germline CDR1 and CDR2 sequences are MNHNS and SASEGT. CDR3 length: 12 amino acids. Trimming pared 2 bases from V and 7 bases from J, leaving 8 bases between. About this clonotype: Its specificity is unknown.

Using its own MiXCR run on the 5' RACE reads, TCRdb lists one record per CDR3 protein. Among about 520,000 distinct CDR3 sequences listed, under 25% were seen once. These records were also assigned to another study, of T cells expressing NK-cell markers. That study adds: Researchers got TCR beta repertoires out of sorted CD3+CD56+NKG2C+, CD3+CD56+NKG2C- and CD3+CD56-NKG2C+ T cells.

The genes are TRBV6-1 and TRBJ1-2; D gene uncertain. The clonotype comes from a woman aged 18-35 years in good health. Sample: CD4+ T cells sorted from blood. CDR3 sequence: CASSESGLGYTF. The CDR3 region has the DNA TGTGCCAGCAGTGAATCGGGTCTTGGCTACACCTTC.